The present entry profiles one T cell receptor beta chain with its context. The sample comes from a study of shared clonotypes between healthy human individuals. Study-level information: Researchers assigned three CD4 naive, three CD4 memory, two CD8 naive and one CD8 memory plate to each donor.

Here immunoSEQ multiplex PCR was the method, and the copy in TCRdb shows in-frame clones only, minus some. Of fewer than 2.5 million clones in the sample, under 95% were seen once. V shed 4 bases and J 2 bases; nucleotides not matched to a gene: 4. The length of the CDR3 is 17 residues. Germline loops: CDR1 MDHEN, CDR2 SYDVKM. This clonotype was obtained from a man in his late teens or twenties in good health. Some clones in this sample may be carry-over from other donors' samples. This chain links TRBV28 with TRBJ2-5; 16 bases map to TRBD2. The sequencing sample was made of naive CD4+ T cells from PBMCs. The subset was: CD45RA+ positively selected. The CDR3 nucleotides are TGTGCCAGCAGTTCAACGGGACTAGCGGGAGGGCAAGAGACCCAGTACTTC. Amino acid sequence: CASSSTGLAGGQETQYF.